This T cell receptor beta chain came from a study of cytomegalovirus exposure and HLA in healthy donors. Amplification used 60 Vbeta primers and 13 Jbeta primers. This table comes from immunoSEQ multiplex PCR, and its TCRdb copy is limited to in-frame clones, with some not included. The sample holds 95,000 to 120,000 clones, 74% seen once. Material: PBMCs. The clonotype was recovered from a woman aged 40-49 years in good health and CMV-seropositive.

The chain's CDR3 is CAISDGLAGGGETQYF. CDR3 coding DNA: TGTGCCATCAGTGACGGACTAGCGGGAGGAGGAGAGACCCAGTACTTC. The chain is built from TRBV10-3 and TRBJ2-5; 14 nucleotides agree with TRBD2. The germline gives CDR1 ENHRY, CDR2 SYGVKD. This CDR3 has 16 residues. V dropped 3 bases and J dropped 4; count of bases not matched to a gene: 4.